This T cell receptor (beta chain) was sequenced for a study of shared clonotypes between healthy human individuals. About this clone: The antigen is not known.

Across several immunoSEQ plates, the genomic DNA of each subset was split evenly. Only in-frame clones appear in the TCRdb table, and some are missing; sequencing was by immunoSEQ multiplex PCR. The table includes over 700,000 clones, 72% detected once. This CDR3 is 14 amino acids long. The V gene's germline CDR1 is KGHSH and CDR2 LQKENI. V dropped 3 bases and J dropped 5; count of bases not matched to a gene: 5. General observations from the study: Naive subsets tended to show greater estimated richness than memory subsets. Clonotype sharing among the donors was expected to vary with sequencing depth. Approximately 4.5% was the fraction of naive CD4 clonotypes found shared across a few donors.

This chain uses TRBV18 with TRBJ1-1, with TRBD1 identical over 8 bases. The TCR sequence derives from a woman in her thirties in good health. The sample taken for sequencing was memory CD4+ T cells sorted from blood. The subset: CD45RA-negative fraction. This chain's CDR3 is CASSPSGGETEAFF. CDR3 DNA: TGTGCCAGCTCACCCTCAGGGGGCGAGACTGAAGCTTTCTTT.